This T cell receptor (beta chain) was sequenced during a study of blood T cell repertoires in COVID-19. Study overall: The United States, Italy and Spain supplied acute and convalescent COVID-19 samples. Nucleic acid was either cDNA or gDNA, and it came from T cells, B-cell-depleted T cells, or PBMCs.

TCRdb keeps only in-frame clones here, not all; method: immunoSEQ multiplex PCR. The data contain hundreds of thousands of clones, less than 90% of them singletons. The study drew participants aged about 18 to 89 years from 24 US areas. Participant-reported clinical history was the basis for cohort assignment. V was cut by 0 bases and J by 2 bases, with 11 bases left in between. Germline CDR1 and CDR2: SGHNT and YYREEE (reference sequence). The CDR3 sequence is 16 residues long. This TCR came from a woman aged 50 to 60 in a cohort exposed to, infected with or recovered from COVID-19 (not recorded which). Sequenced: PBMCs or T cells enriched from blood (not recorded which). V is TRBV5-4 and J is TRBJ2-2; tentatively, D is TRBD1 (5 bases). This chain's CDR3 is CASSLAAGYNTGELFF. CDR3 DNA: TGTGCCAGCAGCTTGGCTGCAGGGTATAACACCGGGGAGCTGTTTTTT.